A single sample gave rise to the 10 T cell receptor beta chains below, sequenced in a study of T cells after yellow fever vaccination. TCRdb itself ran the 5' RACE reads through MiXCR, one entry per CDR3 protein. The sample lists just over 250,000 distinct CDR3 sequences, about 5.2% seen once, with around 3.5% in the top ten. The sequences come from CD4+ T cells sorted from PBMCs, collected on the day of the yellow fever booster vaccination. The receptors shown here come from a man in his late teens or twenties who received the YFV17D yellow fever vaccine.

This clonotype was seen at least ten times. This sequence joins TRBV6-2 or TRBV6-3 and TRBJ2-5; D might be TRBD2 (6 bases). CDR1 and CDR2 from the germline V gene are MNHEY and SVGEGT. The CDR3 is made up of 13 amino acids. The V end was cut by 6 bases, the J end by 3 bases, with 11 bases between. As DNA, the CDR3 is TGTGCCAGCAGCCCCCGCGGGGAAGAGACCCAGTACTTC. Its protein is CASSPRGEETQYF.

The CDR3 nucleotides read TGTGCCACCAGCCCCGGGGGGGCGTTCTACGAGCAGTACGTC. Residues: CATSPGGAFYEQYV. The J gene is TRBJ2-7, the V gene TRBV15; 8 bases match TRBD2. Trimming cost V 5 bases and J 3 bases; bases outside gene matches: 6. Germline CDR1 is LNHNV and CDR2 is YYDKDF (reference sequence). This CDR3 is 14 amino acids long.

The sample holds many counts of this clonotype. J is TRBJ1-1 and V is TRBV28, with a tentative D call TRBD1 (5 bases). The CDR3 spans 12 residues. V lost 3 bases, J lost 7 bases, and 9 bases lay in between. The germline V gene encodes CDR1 MDHEN and CDR2 SYDVKM. The CDR3 DNA sequence: TGTGCCAGCAGTTTTCGGGGGAGTGAAGCTTTCTTT. Translation: CASSFRGSEAFF. The variable domain in full, with the rest retrieved from reference TRBV28 and TRBJ1-1, is DVKVTQSSRYLVKRTGEKVFLECVQDMDHENMFWYRQDPGLGLRLIYFSYDVKMKEKGDIPEGYSVSREKKERFSLILESASTNQTSMYLCASSFRGSEAFFGQGTRLTVV.

The rearrangement uses TRBV12-5 and TRBJ2-3; a weak D match, TRBD2 (5 bases). Trimming shortened V by 0 bases and J by 0 bases, and 16 bases separated the two germline ends. The CDR3 is 18 residues long. CDR1 LGHNT and CDR2 FRNRAP come from the germline V gene. The CDR3 region has the DNA TGTGCTAGTGGTTTGGTAAACGGTTGGTGGGAGAGCACAGATACGCAGTATTTT. This gives the protein CASGLVNGWWESTDTQYF.

The J gene is TRBJ1-6, the V gene TRBV10-3, with TRBD1 identical over 9 bases. The CDR3 is 13 residues long. The V and J ends lost 8 bases and 8 bases, in that order; junction bases with no gene match: 4. Germline V gives CDR1 ENHRY, CDR2 SYGVKD. The CDR3 nucleotides read TGTGCCATCCAAGGACAGGGGCATTCACCCCTCCACTTT. It yields the protein CAIQGQGHSPLHF.

This clonotype has just a few counts. The V gene is TRBV12-3 or TRBV12-4, the J gene TRBJ1-2, with D possibly matching TRBD1 (5 bases). The CDR3 has 14 amino acids. V gave up 0 bases and J gave up 4 bases, with 9 bases separating them. DNA for the CDR3: TGTGCCAGCAGTTTAGCAGGGGAAGGCTATGGCTACACCTTC. Protein: CASSLAGEGYGYTF.

The chain employs TRBV4-1 and TRBJ1-5; unclear D gene. The germline V gene encodes CDR1 MGHRA and CDR2 YSYEKL. The CDR3 loop spans 18 amino acids. V was pared by 1 base and J by 5 bases, with 21 bases between. CDR3 sequence reads: CASSQVNLGFSGDQPQHF. The CDR3 nucleotides read TGCGCCAGCAGCCAAGTGAATTTGGGCTTCTCTGGGGATCAGCCCCAGCATTTT.

The sample holds a few counts of this clonotype. V and J are TRBV7-2 and TRBJ1-6, with D perhaps TRBD1 (6 bases). CDR1 and CDR2 from the germline V gene are SGHTA and FQGNSA. This CDR3 spans 18 amino acids. Trimming left V 5 bases short and J 7 bases short, with 24 bases between. In nucleotides, the CDR3 is TGTGCCAGCAGCCGAACCGGGAGGGGGTTTATTAGCAATTCACCCCTCCACTTT. It specifies CASSRTGRGFISNSPLHF.

The V and J genes are TRBV7-3 and TRBJ1-1, with a possible D match to TRBD1 (5 bases). V was clipped by 5 bases and J by 4 bases, with 14 bases between them. The CDR3 is 14 amino acids. CDR1 is SGHTA, CDR2 FQGTGA, per germline. The CDR3 is CASSARVGGTEAFF. For the CDR3, the DNA is TGTGCCAGCAGCGCCAGGGTGGGGGGCACTGAAGCTTTCTTT.

This clonotype was observed a handful of times. The genes are TRBV29-1 and TRBJ1-1; the match to TRBD1 covers 12 bases. Germline-derived CDR1 and CDR2 are SQVTM and ANQGSEA. With 7 bases clipped from V and 5 bases from J, the junction kept 8 bases outside the gene matches. This CDR3 contains 14 residues. CDR3 sequence (DNA): TGCAGCGCCCGGGACAGGGGGCCATGGACTGAAGCTTTCTTT. Protein sequence: CSARDRGPWTEAFF.